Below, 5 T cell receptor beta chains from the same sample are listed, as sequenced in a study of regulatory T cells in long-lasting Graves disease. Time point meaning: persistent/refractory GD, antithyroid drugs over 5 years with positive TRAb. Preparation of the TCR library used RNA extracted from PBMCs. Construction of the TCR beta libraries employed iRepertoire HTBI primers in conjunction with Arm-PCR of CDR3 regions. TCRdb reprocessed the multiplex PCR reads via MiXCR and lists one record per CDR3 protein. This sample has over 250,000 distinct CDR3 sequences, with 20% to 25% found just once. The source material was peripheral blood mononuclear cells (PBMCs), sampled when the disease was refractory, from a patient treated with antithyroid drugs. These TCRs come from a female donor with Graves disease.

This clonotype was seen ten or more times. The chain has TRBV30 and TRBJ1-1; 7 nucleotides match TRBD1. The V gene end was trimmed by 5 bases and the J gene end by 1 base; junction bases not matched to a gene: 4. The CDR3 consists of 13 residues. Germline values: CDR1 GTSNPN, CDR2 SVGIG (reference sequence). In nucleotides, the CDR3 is TGTGCCTGGGGGACAGCTTGGAACACTGAAGCTTTCTTT. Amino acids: CAWGTAWNTEAFF.

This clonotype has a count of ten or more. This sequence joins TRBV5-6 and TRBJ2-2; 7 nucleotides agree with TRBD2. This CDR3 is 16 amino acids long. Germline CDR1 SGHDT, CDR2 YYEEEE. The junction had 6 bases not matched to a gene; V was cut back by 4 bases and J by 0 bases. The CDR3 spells CASSVTSVPNTGELFF. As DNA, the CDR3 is TGTGCCAGCAGCGTTACTAGCGTCCCGAACACCGGGGAGCTGTTTTTT. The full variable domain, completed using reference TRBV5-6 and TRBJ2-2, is DAGVTQSPTHLIKTRGQQVTLRCSPKSGHDTVSWYQQALGQGPQFIFQYYEEEERQRGNFPDRFSGHQFPNYSSELNVNALLLGDSALYLCASSVTSVPNTGELFFGEGSRLTVL.

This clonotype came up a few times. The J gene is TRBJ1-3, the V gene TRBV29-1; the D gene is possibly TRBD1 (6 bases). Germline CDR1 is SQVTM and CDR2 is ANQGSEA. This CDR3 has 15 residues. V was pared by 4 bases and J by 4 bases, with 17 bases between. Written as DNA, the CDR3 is TGCAGCGTTGCTTCTGTACAGGGAGAGGGAAACACCATATATTTT. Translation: CSVASVQGEGNTIYF.

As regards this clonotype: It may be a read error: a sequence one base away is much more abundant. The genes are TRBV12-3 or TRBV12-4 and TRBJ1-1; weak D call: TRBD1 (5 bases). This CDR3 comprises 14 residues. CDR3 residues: CASSPDRLNTGAFF. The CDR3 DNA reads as TGTGCCAGCAGTCCTGACAGATTGAACACTGGAGCTTTCTTT.

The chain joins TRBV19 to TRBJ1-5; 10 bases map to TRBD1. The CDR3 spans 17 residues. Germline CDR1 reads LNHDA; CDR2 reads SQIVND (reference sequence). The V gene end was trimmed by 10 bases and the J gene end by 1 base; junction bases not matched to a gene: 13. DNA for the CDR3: TGTGCCACCCCGGACAGGGGGAAAAGGAAAAGCAATCAGCCCCAGCATTTT. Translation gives CATPDRGKRKSNQPQHF.